This T cell receptor beta chain comes out of a study of CXCR3-negative and CXCR3-positive naive CD8 T cells. Germline V gene data show CDR1 as SNHLY and CDR2 as FYNNEI. The CDR3 extends over 14 amino acids. UMI-labeled 5' RACE TRB cDNA libraries were prepared from the cells. TCRdb reanalyzed the 5' RACE reads and collapses them to one entry per CDR3 protein, without DNA. The specimen's table records 20,000 to 30,000 distinct CDR3 sequences. The sequencing input was naive CXCR3- CD8+ T cells from blood. Sample subset: CD45RO-CCR7+CD27+CD95- naive CD8+ T cells lacking CXCR3 (TNR3-). The rearrangement uses TRBV2 and TRBJ1-1. The sequence was collected from a human donor in good health. Some clones in this sample may be carry-over from other donors' samples. CDR3 amino acids: CASSENPMNTEAFF.